These 19 T cell receptor beta chains share one sample of origin, sequenced in a study of T cell responses to AZD1222 COVID-19 vaccine. Libraries were prepared by immunoSEQ multiplex PCR; TCRdb keeps only in-frame clonotypes and omits some of them. The sample contains about 140,000 clones, around 90% of which appear only once. Sequenced material: peripheral blood, taken 28 days after the second dose of the MenACWY control vaccine. The source of these receptors is an adult who received the MenACWY meningococcal vaccine as a control.

CDR3 sequence: CASSPPDRVGQPQHF. The CDR3 DNA is TGTGCCAGCTCACCACCCGACAGGGTTGGTCAGCCCCAGCATTTT. V gene TRBV18 combines with J gene TRBJ1-5; TRBD1 aligns across 7 bases. J gave up 6 bases and V 0 bases, and 5 bases lay outside the gene matches. Germline V CDR1 and CDR2: KGHSH, LQKENI. The CDR3 is 15 amino acids.

The rearrangement links TRBV3-1 (or the pseudogene TRBV3-2) to TRBJ2-1, with D uncertain. V lost 4 bases to trimming and J lost 0 bases, with 7 bases between them. The length of the CDR3 is 14 residues. The germline gives CDR1 LGHDT, CDR2 YNNKEL (reference sequence). CDR3 protein: CASSRQSSYNEQFF. DNA of the CDR3: TGTGCCAGCAGCCGGCAGAGCTCCTACAATGAGCAGTTCTTC.

This rearrangement joins TRBV30 to TRBJ2-7; no firm D call. CDR3 length: 12 residues. Trimming took 3 bases from V and 3 from J, leaving 9 bases between them. The germline V gene has CDR1 GTSNPN and CDR2 SVGIG (reference sequence). CDR3 in amino acids: CAWRTPLYEQYF. The CDR3 DNA sequence: TGTGCCTGGAGGACCCCTCTCTACGAGCAGTACTTC.

The chain couples TRBV28 to TRBJ2-7, with D possibly TRBD1 on 6 matching bases. The germline gives CDR1 MDHEN, CDR2 SYDVKM. The V and J ends lost 5 bases and 0 bases respectively, with 11 bases between them. The CDR3 is 14 residues long. The CDR3 spells CASSPRTVSYEQYF. In nucleotides, the CDR3 is TGTGCCAGCAGTCCCCGGACAGTCTCCTACGAGCAGTACTTC.

The chain recombines TRBV9 with TRBJ2-7; TRBD1 matches 9 bases. CDR1 is SGDLS, CDR2 YYNGEE, per germline. V trimming: 6 bases; J trimming: 4 bases; junction bases outside the gene matches: 14. The CDR3 contains 16 residues. The chain's CDR3 is CASTPGTGPDSYEQYF. The CDR3 region has the DNA TGTGCCAGCACCCCGGGGACAGGGCCGGACTCTTACGAGCAGTACTTC.

The chain combines TRBV18 with TRBJ2-2, with a weak D call TRBD2 (5 bases). This CDR3 has 16 amino acids. Germline loops: CDR1 KGHSH, CDR2 LQKENI. V shed 2 bases and J shed 3 bases, with 13 bases lying between them. Here the CDR3 DNA reads TGTGCCAGCTCACCAAGGAGCGGAGAGGACACCGGGGAGCTGTTTTTT. It codes for CASSPRSGEDTGELFF.

The chain is built from TRBV19 and TRBJ2-5; TRBD2 agrees at 9 bases. CDR1 and CDR2 (germline): LNHDA, SQIVND (reference sequence). After removal of 2 bases from V and 2 bases from J, the junction contained 6 bases not matched to a gene. The CDR3 loop spans 16 amino acids. In DNA form, the CDR3 reads TGTGCCAGTAGTATACTTAGCGGGAGAGCACAAGAGACCCAGTACTTC. Translating gives CASSILSGRAQETQYF.

The V gene is TRBV11-2, the J gene TRBJ1-2; D is uncertain. The CDR3 covers 12 residues. Looked up from germline, CDR1 is SGHAT and CDR2 is FQNNGV. With 5 bases removed from V and 7 bases from J, the gap between germline ends came to 11 bases. The CDR3 sequence is CASSHSLLGYTF. In DNA, the CDR3 is TGTGCCAGCAGCCACTCATTACTTGGCTACACCTTC.

The chain recombines TRBV29-1 with TRBJ2-5; a possible D gene is TRBD1 (6 bases). This CDR3 is 12 amino acids long. The V and J ends lost 5 bases and 7 bases respectively, with 14 bases between them. Germline lookup yields CDR1 SQVTM and CDR2 ANQGSEA. The CDR3 reads CSVQTGVGTQYF. The CDR3, as DNA: TGCAGCGTTCAGACAGGAGTCGGGACCCAGTACTTC.

The chain employs TRBV9 and TRBJ2-3; TRBD2 aligns across 15 bases. V dropped 4 bases and J dropped 2; count of bases not matched to a gene: 5. This CDR3 has 17 amino acids. Germline values: CDR1 SGDLS, CDR2 YYNGEE. For the CDR3, the DNA is TGTGCCAGCAGCCCTGGACTAGCGGGGGGGTACACAGATACGCAGTATTTT. This codes for CASSPGLAGGYTDTQYF.

This clone has more than one count but fewer than ten. The rearrangement links TRBV12-3 or TRBV12-4 to TRBJ2-7; no reliable D call. Trimming pared 7 bases from V and 6 bases from J, leaving 13 bases between. The CDR3 spans 12 residues. The CDR3 loop reads CASTQDFREQYF. Written as DNA, the CDR3 is TGTGCCAGCACCCAGGATTTTCGCGAGCAGTACTTC.

This clone was seen more than once but under ten times. The chain joins TRBV6-5 to TRBJ2-7, with D possibly TRBD2 on 6 matching bases. CDR1 and CDR2 from the germline V gene are MNHEY and SVGAGI. CDR3 length: 14 amino acids. V dropped 10 bases and J dropped 6 bases, with 22 bases sitting between them. The CDR3 DNA reads as TGTGCCACCAAACCCCCCGGGGACTGGGGCGAGCAGTACTTC. Amino acid sequence: CATKPPGDWGEQYF.

The chain uses TRBV5-4 and TRBJ2-1, with TRBD2 matching over 12 bases. Germline CDR1 reads SGHNT; CDR2 reads YYREEE (reference sequence). CDR3 length equals 18 residues. The trim removed 4 bases at V and 7 bases at J, leaving 15 bases unmatched. This CDR3 reads CASSRGGRTSGKINEQFF. DNA of the CDR3: TGTGCCAGCAGCCGAGGCGGGAGGACTAGCGGGAAGATTAATGAGCAGTTCTTC.

The rearrangement joins TRBV29-1 to TRBJ1-5; 9 bases match TRBD1. The V segment lost 6 bases and the J segment 5 bases; nucleotides outside the gene matches: 8. Germline V CDR1 and CDR2: SQVTM, ANQGSEA. The CDR3 extends over 14 amino acids. The chain's CDR3 is CSVAGQGSDQPQHF. CDR3 nucleotide sequence: TGCAGCGTAGCGGGACAGGGATCTGATCAGCCCCAGCATTTT.

This clone was found once. This rearrangement joins TRBV19 to TRBJ2-7; D perhaps matches TRBD1 (6 bases). Trimming removed 4 bases at V and 6 bases at J, with 16 bases between. Per the germline V gene, CDR1 is LNHDA and CDR2 is SQIVND (reference sequence). The CDR3 length is 14 residues. CDR3: CASSKRTAAGEQYF. The CDR3 DNA reads as TGTGCCAGTAGTAAACGGACAGCGGCCGGCGAGCAGTACTTC. Based on the CDR3 plus reference TRBV19 and TRBJ2-7, the full variable domain is DGGITQSPKYLFRKEGQNVTLSCEQNLNHDAMYWYRQDPGQGLRLIYYSQIVNDFQKGDIAEGYSVSREKKESFPLTVTSAQKNPTAFYLCASSKRTAAGEQYFGPGTRLTVT.

This chain uses TRBV19 with TRBJ2-1; 13 bases match TRBD2. V lost 5 bases to trimming and J lost 6 bases; unmatched junction nucleotides: 7. This CDR3 contains 16 residues. Germline-derived CDR1 and CDR2 are LNHDA and SQIVND (reference sequence). CDR3 bases: TGTGCCAGTAGTGGCCGGACTAGCGGGAGAGGCAATGAGCAGTTCTTC. Amino acids: CASSGRTSGRGNEQFF.

The V gene is TRBV6-5, the J gene TRBJ2-1; 7 positions match TRBD2. CDR1 and CDR2 from the germline V gene are MNHEY and SVGAGI. Germline trimming cut 8 bases from V and 9 bases from J; bases unmatched to any gene: 10. The CDR3 is 13 residues long. The CDR3 region is CASQEGTSAEQFF. The CDR3 DNA is TGTGCCAGCCAGGAGGGAACTAGCGCTGAGCAGTTCTTC.

The chain uses TRBV7-3 and TRBJ2-2; a possible D gene is TRBD2 (6 bases). Germline CDR1 SGHTA, CDR2 FQGTGA. The CDR3 is 14 amino acids. Trimming removed 5 bases from V and 7 bases from J, with 14 bases in between. The CDR3 DNA is TGTGCCAGCAGCCCCACGGGGGTTGGCGGGGAGCTGTTTTTT. This gives the protein CASSPTGVGGELFF.

With respect to this clone: Other DNA sequences of this sample code for an identical CDR3. V usage is TRBV28 and J usage is TRBJ1-1; 8 nucleotides align to TRBD1. The germline V gene encodes CDR1 MDHEN and CDR2 SYDVKM. This CDR3 region has 15 residues. J gave up 0 bases and V 5 bases, and 5 bases lay outside the gene matches. The CDR3 bases are TGTGCCAGCAGTCCCGGACAGGGATTGAACACTGAAGCTTTCTTT. Translating it yields CASSPGQGLNTEAFF.